This T cell receptor (beta chain) was observed in a study of shared clonotypes between healthy human individuals. Using immunoSEQ multiplex PCR, the repertoire was profiled, and TCRdb retains in-frame clones only, with some absent. The table lists roughly 2,000,000 clones, around 93% of them singletons. Turning to this clone: Its antigen is not identified.

Study-wide results and caveats: An effect of sequencing depth on clonotype sharing among donors was expected. Non-shared clonotypes showed lower generation probabilities than clonotypes common to all four donors.

The CDR3 has 15 amino acids. Per germline, CDR1 SGHRS and CDR2 YFSETQ. V lost 3 bases and J lost 3, with 14 bases in between. In the naive CD8 group, cells lacked CD45RO and were positively selected for CCR7, so terminally differentiated effector memory CD45RA+ cells were left out. The chain is built from TRBV5-1 and TRBJ2-3; D possibly corresponds to TRBD2 (6 bases). The specimen was naive CD8+ T cells from PBMCs. This clonotype was obtained from a man between 18 and 29 years old in good health. Some clones in this sample may be carry-over from other donors' samples. The CDR3 here is CASSSSLALTDTQYF. The CDR3 coding sequence is TGCGCCAGCAGCTCCAGCCTAGCGTTGACAGATACGCAGTATTTT.